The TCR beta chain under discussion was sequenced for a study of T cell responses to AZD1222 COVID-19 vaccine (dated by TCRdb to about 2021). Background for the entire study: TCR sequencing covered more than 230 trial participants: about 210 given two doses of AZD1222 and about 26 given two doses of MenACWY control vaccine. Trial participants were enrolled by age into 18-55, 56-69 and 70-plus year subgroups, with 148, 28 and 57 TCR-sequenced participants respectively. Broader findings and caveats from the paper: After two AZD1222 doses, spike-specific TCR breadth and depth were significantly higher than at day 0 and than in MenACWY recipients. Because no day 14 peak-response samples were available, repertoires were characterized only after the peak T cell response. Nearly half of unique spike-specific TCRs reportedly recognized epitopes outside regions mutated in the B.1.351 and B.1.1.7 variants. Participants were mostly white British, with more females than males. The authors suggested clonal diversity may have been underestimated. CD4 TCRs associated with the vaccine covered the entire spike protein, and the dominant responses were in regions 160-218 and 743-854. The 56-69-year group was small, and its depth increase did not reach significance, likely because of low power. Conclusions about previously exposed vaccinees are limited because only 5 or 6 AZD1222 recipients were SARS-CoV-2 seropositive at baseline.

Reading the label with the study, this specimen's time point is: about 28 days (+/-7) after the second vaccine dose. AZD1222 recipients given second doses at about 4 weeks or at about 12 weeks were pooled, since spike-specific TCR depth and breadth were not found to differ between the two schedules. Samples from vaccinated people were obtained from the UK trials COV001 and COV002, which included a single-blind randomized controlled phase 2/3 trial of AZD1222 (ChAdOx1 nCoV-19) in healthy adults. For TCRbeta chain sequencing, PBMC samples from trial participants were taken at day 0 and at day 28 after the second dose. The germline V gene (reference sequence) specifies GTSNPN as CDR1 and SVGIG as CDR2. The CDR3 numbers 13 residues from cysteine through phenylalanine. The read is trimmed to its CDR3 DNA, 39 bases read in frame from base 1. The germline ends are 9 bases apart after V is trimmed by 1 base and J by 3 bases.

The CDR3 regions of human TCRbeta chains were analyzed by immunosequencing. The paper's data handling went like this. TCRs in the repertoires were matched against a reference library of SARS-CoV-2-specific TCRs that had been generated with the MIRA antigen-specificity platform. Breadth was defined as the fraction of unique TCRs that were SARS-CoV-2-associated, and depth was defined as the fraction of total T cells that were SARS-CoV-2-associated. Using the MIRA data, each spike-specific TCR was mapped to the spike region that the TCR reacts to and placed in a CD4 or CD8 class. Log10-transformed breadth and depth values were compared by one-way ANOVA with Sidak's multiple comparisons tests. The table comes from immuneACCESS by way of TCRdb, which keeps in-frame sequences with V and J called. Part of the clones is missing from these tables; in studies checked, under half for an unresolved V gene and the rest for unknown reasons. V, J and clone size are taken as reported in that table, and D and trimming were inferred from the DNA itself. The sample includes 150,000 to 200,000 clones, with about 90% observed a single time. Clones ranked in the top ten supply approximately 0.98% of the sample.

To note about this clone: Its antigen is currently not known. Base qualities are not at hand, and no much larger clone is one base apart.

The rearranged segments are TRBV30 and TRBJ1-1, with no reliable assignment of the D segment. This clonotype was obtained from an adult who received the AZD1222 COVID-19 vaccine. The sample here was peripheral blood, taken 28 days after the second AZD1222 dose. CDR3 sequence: CAWSALWDTEAFF. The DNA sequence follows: TGTGCCTGGAGTGCCTTATGGGACACTGAAGCTTTCTTT.